Listed below are T cell receptor beta chains from one sample, sequenced in a study of T cells in Graves' hyperthyroidism and ophthalmopathy. TCRdb fed the multiplex PCR reads into MiXCR, producing one record per CDR3 protein. Found here are about 580,000 distinct CDR3 sequences, roughly 14% of them singletons; the top ten hold 5% to 7%. Sequencing was done on a sample of blood. Receptors originate from a woman younger than 45 with Graves' hyperthyroidism that later progressed to Graves' ophthalmopathy. The CDR3 runs from the conserved cysteine through the conserved F or W. A D gene is named only where the DNA matches it firmly. The size of a clone is reported for some rows only, either as once, few or many, or as a class for expanded clones.

V gene,D gene,clone size,J gene,CDR3 DNA,CDR3 protein
TRBV29-1,.,few,TRBJ2-5,TGCAGCGTTGTCATCTGGGGGGCGAATAAGCGAGAGACCCAGTACTTC,CSVVIWGANKRETQYF
TRBV2,.,.,TRBJ2-5,TGTGCCAGCAGTGTGAGCGCAGGCCCTCAAGAGACCCAGTACTTC,CASSVSAGPQETQYF
TRBV6-5,TRBD1,few,TRBJ2-7,TGTGCCAGCAGTTACGCACGGGACAGCCGCTCCTACGAGCAGTACTTC,CASSYARDSRSYEQYF
TRBV28,.,many,TRBJ2-5,TGTGCCAGCAGTTTATCGGGGGAACAGGAGACCCAGTACTTC,CASSLSGEQETQYF
TRBV29-1,.,many,TRBJ2-1,TGCAGCGGGGGACGTTCCGGAGGGGAGCAGTTCTTC,CSGGRSGGEQFF
TRBV27,TRBD1,many,TRBJ1-2,TGTGCCAGCAGGGGGACAGTTAACTATGGCTACACCTTC,CASRGTVNYGYTF
TRBV2,TRBD1,many,TRBJ1-1,TGTGCCAGCAGTGTGAGACAGGGAGCTGAAGCTTTCTTT,CASSVRQGAEAFF
TRBV27,TRBD1,many,TRBJ2-1,TGTGCCAGCAGCCACCGACAGGGGCCACTCGGGGAGCAGTTCTTC,CASSHRQGPLGEQFF
TRBV20-1,.,few,TRBJ2-7,TGCAGTGCTAGAGATATCGAGCGAGGCTACGAGCAGTACTTC,CSARDIERGYEQYF
TRBV20-1,.,many,TRBJ2-5,TGCAGTGCTATGTCTGGCCAGTTCCAAGAGACCCAGTACTTC,CSAMSGQFQETQYF
TRBV12-3/TRBV12-4,.,many,TRBJ1-1,TGTGCCAGCAGTTTAAGGGGGGCCGAAGCTTTCTTT,CASSLRGAEAFF
TRBV12-3/TRBV12-4,.,many,TRBJ1-1,TGTGCCAGCAGCTGGGGGGAAACTGAAGCTTTCTTT,CASSWGETEAFF
TRBV27,.,many,TRBJ1-1,TGTGCCAGCAGCTCCCCTGGGCGGAACACTGAAGCTTTCTTT,CASSSPGRNTEAFF
TRBV7-8,.,many,TRBJ1-1,TGTGCCAGCAGCTTAAGTACACAGGGAGCTTTCTTT,CASSLSTQGAFF
TRBV19,TRBD2,many,TRBJ2-7,TGTGCCAGCCAGGGACTAGCGGGAGGCCTCTACGAGCAGTACTTC,CASQGLAGGLYEQYF
TRBV3-1,.,few,TRBJ1-1,TGTGCCAGCAGCCAAGTGGAGGGGCGCACTGAAGCTTTCTTT,CASSQVEGRTEAFF
TRBV5-1,TRBD2,few,TRBJ2-5,TGCGCCAGCAGCTTGTTGAGTGGAGCGGGAGGTGGGCAAGAGACCCAGTACTTC,CASSLLSGAGGGQETQYF
TRBV19,.,.,TRBJ1-1,TGTGCCAGTAGTCTCACGACAGTCACTAACACTGAAGCTTTCTTT,CASSLTTVTNTEAFF
TRBV13,.,few,TRBJ2-5,TGTGCCAGCAGCAGCTCCGGCAGAACCCAAGAGACCCAGTACTTC,CASSSSGRTQETQYF
TRBV7-9,.,many,TRBJ1-4,TGTGCCAGGGGGCAACCGGGTAATGAAAAACTGTTTTTT,CARGQPGNEKLFF
TRBV29-1,.,many,TRBJ1-2,TGCAGCGAGGGAACTAACTATGGCTACACCTTC,CSEGTNYGYTF
TRBV11-2,.,once,TRBJ1-2,TGTGCCAGCAGCCTTAGGGCAGCAGCAAACTATGGCTACACCTTC,CASSLRAAANYGYTF
TRBV27,TRBD1,many,TRBJ1-2,TGTGCCAGCACCGATACCGGACAGGTCTACACCTTC,CASTDTGQVYTF
TRBV27,TRBD1,many,TRBJ1-2,TGTGCCAGCAGTTACGACAGGGAGTATGGCTACACCTTC,CASSYDREYGYTF
TRBV3-1,.,few,TRBJ1-5,TGTGCCAGCAGCCAAGGTTTGCCCCCTCAGCCCCAGCATTTT,CASSQGLPPQPQHF
TRBV6-1,.,.,TRBJ1-1,TGTGCCAGCAGTCGAGATTATATTTCGAGAACTTTCTTT,CASSRDYISRTFF